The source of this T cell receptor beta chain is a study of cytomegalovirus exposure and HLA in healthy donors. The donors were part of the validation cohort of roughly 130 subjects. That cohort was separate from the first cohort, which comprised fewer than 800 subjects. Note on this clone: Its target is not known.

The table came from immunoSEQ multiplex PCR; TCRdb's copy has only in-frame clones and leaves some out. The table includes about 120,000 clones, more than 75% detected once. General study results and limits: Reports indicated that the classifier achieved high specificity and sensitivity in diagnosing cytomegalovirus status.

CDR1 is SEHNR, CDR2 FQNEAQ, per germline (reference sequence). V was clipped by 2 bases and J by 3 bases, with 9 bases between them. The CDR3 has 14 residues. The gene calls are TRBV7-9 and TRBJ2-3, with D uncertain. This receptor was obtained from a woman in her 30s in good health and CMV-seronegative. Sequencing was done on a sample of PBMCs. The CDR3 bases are TGTGCCAGCAGCTTATTTTCCGGGACAGATACGCAGTATTTT. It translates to CASSLFSGTDTQYF.